The clone carrying this TCR beta chain was counted ten times or more. The CDR3 end lies 3 residues beyond the end of the read and is filled in from the germline J gene. Some clones are missing from TCRdb's copy, which holds only in-frame ones; the method was immunoSEQ multiplex PCR. The repertoire yields roughly 30,000 clones, none seen only once; the top ten contain almost 4.5%. The data originate from a study of T cell clonality in common variable immunodeficiency. This CDR3 has 14 amino acids. The germline V and J ends were trimmed by 8 bases and 4 bases, with 15 bases remaining between them. The germline V gene encodes CDR1 GTSNPN and CDR2 SVGIG (reference sequence).

V usage is TRBV30 and J usage is TRBJ2-6; no firm D call. The receptor was derived from a person aged 18 to 75 in good health. The sequencing sample was made of peripheral blood mononuclear cells. The CDR3 bases that were read are TGTGCCGGAAGGCCCTATAGCGGGGCCAACGTC. Its translation is CAGRPYSGANV. The whole CDR3 reads CAGRPYSGANVLTF.